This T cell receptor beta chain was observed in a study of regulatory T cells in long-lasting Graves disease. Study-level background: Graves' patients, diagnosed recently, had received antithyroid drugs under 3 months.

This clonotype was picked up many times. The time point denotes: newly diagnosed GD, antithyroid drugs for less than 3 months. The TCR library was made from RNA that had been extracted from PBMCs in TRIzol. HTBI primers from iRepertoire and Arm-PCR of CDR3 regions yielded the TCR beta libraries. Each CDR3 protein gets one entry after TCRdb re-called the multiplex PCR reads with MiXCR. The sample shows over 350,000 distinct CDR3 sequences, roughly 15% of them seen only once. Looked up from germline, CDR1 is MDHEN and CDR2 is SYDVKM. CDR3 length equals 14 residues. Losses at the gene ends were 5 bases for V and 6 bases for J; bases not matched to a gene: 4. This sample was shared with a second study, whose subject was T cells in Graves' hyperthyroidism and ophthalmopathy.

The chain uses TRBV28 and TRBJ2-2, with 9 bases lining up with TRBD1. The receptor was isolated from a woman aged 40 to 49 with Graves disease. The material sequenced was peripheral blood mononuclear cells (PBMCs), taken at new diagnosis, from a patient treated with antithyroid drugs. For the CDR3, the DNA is TGTGCCAGCAGTCTGGACAGGGGTCCCGGGGAGCTGTTTTTT. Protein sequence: CASSLDRGPGELFF.